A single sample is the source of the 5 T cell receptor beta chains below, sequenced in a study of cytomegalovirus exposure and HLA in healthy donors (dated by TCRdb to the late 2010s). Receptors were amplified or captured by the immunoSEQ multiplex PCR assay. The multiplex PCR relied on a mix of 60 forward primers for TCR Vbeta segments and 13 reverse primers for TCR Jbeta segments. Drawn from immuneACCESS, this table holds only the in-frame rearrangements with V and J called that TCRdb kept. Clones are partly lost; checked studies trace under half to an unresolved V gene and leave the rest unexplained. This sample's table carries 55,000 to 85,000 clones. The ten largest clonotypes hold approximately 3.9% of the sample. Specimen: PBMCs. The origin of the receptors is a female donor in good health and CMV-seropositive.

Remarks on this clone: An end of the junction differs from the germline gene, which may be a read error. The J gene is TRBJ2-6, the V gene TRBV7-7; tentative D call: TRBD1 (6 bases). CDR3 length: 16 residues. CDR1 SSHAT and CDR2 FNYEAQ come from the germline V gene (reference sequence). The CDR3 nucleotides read TGTGCTAGCAGCCCCCGCCGAGGGGGAGGGGCCAACGTCCTGACTTTC. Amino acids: CASSPRRGGGANVLTF.

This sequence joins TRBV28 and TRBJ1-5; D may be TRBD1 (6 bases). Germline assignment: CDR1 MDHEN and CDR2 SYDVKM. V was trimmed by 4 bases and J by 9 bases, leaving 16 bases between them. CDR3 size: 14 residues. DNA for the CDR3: TGTGCCAGCAGTTCCGGACAGCTCCTAGGGCCCCAGCATTTT. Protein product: CASSSGQLLGPQHF. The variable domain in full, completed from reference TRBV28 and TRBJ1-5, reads DVKVTQSSRYLVKRTGEKVFLECVQDMDHENMFWYRQDPGLGLRLIYFSYDVKMKEKGDIPEGYSVSREKKERFSLILESASTNQTSMYLCASSSGQLLGPQHFGDGTRLSIL.

The CDR3 coding sequence is TGTGCCAGCACCCCTCTCGGGGGAGTTAGACAAGAGACCCAGTACTTC. This sequence encodes CASTPLGGVRQETQYF. The V call is TRBV28, the J call TRBJ2-5, with D possibly matching TRBD2 (6 bases). The CDR3 runs 16 residues. Germline V gene data show CDR1 as MDHEN and CDR2 as SYDVKM. V gave up 7 bases and J gave up 2 bases, with 20 bases separating them.

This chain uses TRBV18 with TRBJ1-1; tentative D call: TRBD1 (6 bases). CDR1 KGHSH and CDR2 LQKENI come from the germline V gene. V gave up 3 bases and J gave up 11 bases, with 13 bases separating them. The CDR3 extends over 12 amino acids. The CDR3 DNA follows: TGTGCCAGCTCACCGGACAGATTTGATGCTTTCTTT. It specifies CASSPDRFDAFF.

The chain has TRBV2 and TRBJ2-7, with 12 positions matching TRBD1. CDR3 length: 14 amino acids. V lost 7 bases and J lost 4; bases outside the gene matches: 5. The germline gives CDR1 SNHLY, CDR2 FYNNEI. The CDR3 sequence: CASKPGQGAYEQYF. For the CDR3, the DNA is TGTGCCAGCAAACCGGGACAGGGGGCTTACGAGCAGTACTTC.